These 3 T cell receptor beta chains were sequenced from one sample in a study of T cell responses to AZD1222 COVID-19 vaccine. Assay: immunoSEQ multiplex PCR; the TCRdb copy retains only in-frame clones and omits some. The data hold around 120,000 clones, with approximately 91% observed a single time. Sequenced material: peripheral blood, taken on day 0 of AZD1222 vaccination. These receptors all stem from an adult in good health.

This chain connects TRBV30 to TRBJ1-4; tentative D call: TRBD1 (5 bases). Germline CDR1 GTSNPN, CDR2 SVGIG (reference sequence). This CDR3 is built from 14 residues. The V and J ends lost 0 bases and 7 bases respectively, with 12 bases between them. CDR3 sequence: CAWSVNSGGEKLFF. DNA for the CDR3: TGTGCCTGGAGTGTAAACTCGGGGGGTGAAAAACTGTTTTTT. Using reference TRBV30 and TRBJ1-4 for the parts outside the CDR3, the full variable domain is SQTIHQWPATLVQPVGSPLSLECTVEGTSNPNLYWYRQAAGRGLQLLFYSVGIGQISSEVPQNLSASRPQDRQFILSSKKLLLSDSGFYLCAWSVNSGGEKLFFGSGTQLSVL.

This clone was recorded a few times. This rearrangement joins TRBV24-1 to TRBJ1-1, with 7 positions matching TRBD1. The V gene end was trimmed by 3 bases and the J gene end by 3 bases; junction bases not matched to a gene: 9. The CDR3 length is 16 residues. Germline V CDR1 and CDR2: KGHDR, SFDVKD. CDR3: CATSDPPGTVDTEAFF. The CDR3 DNA is TGTGCCACCAGTGATCCCCCCGGGACAGTCGACACTGAAGCTTTCTTT.

The J gene is TRBJ1-6, the V gene TRBV5-1; maybe TRBD1 (5 bases). Germline V gene lookup returns CDR1 SGHRS and CDR2 YFSETQ. There are 14 residues in the CDR3. The V end was cut by 0 bases, the J end by 7 bases, with 8 bases between. The CDR3 DNA reads TGCGCCAGCAGCTTGGGACAGCCAAATTCACCCCTCCACTTT. Amino acid sequence: CASSLGQPNSPLHF.